A single sample is the source of the 2 T cell receptor beta chains below, sequenced in a study of shared clonotypes between healthy human individuals. The method was immunoSEQ multiplex PCR; TCRdb's version includes in-frame clones alone and lacks a portion of them. The sample records some 550,000 clones, around 97% being singletons. The sample comprised naive CD4+ T cells sorted from blood. Subset noted: CD45RA+ positively selected. All receptors come from a woman in her twenties or thirties in good health.

This clone was counted once. V and J are TRBV30 and TRBJ2-5; 9 nucleotides line up with TRBD1. The CDR3 is 16 residues long. CDR1 is GTSNPN, CDR2 SVGIG, per germline (reference sequence). J lost 1 base, V lost 0 bases, and 6 bases had no gene match. In DNA form, the CDR3 reads TGTGCCTGGAGTGTCCCGGGACAGGGCCTCCAAGAGACCCAGTACTTC. Its translation: CAWSVPGQGLQETQYF.

As to this clone: Other DNA sequences in the sample encode the same CDR3. This chain uses TRBV7-2 with TRBJ1-2; 7 bases are shared with TRBD1. V shed 1 base, J shed 8 bases, and the junction held 7 bases outside the gene matches. Germline CDR1 and CDR2: SGHTA and FQGNSA. CDR3 length equals 14 residues. The CDR3 region is CASSLGQGGGGYTF. CDR3 nucleotide sequence: TGTGCCAGCAGCTTAGGACAGGGAGGGGGGGGCTACACCTTC.